The rows below give T cell receptor beta chains drawn from one sample of a study of response to subunit inactivated influenza vaccine. TCRdb recomputed calls from the RT-PCR reads with MiXCR, one row per CDR3 protein. The data contain some 540,000 distinct CDR3 sequences, 20% to 25% of them singletons. Separately, the same data were catalogued under a study of T cells expressing NK-cell markers.

The starting material was CD4+ T cells sorted from PBMCs, obtained about 12 days after vaccination. These receptors were obtained from a man aged 50-60 years who received an inactivated influenza vaccine. Both conserved end residues are part of each CDR3. The D gene is left open where the match is weak. Clone size is shown for a subset of rows, as once, few, many or a class of expanded clone.

. TRBJ1-5 . TRBV7-2 TGTGCCAGCAGCTCCACACGGGGCTTTCAGCCCCAGCATTTT CASSSTRGFQPQHF
. TRBJ1-1 . TRBV7-9 TGTGCCAGCAGCTTGGATAAAGGCACTGAAGCTTTCTTT CASSLDKGTEAFF
. TRBJ2-3 few TRBV20-1 TGCAGTGCTAGAGAGGGCACGGCCATAGGGACGCAGTATTTT CSAREGTAIGTQYF
TRBD2 TRBJ2-7 few TRBV6-1 TGTGCCAGCAGGGGACTAGCGGGCTCCTACGAGCAGTACTTC CASRGLAGSYEQYF
TRBD1 TRBJ2-7 few TRBV12-3/TRBV12-4 TGTGCCAGCAGTTCGATGACAGGGGGCAGGAACGAGCAGTACTTC CASSSMTGGRNEQYF
TRBD1 TRBJ2-2 few TRBV7-2 TGTGCCAGCAGCATAAGGGACAGACCCGGGGAGCTGTTTTTT CASSIRDRPGELFF
. TRBJ2-7 . TRBV7-6 TGTGCCAGCAGCTTAGCGTACGGAACCTACGAGCAGTACTTC CASSLAYGTYEQYF
. TRBJ1-5 few TRBV12-3/TRBV12-4 TGTGCCAGCAGTTTAGACAGATATCAGCCCCAGCATTTT CASSLDRYQPQHF
TRBD1 TRBJ1-2 few TRBV10-3 TGTGCCACACAGGGGGGGGGAGACTATGGCTACACCTTC CATQGGGDYGYTF
. TRBJ1-5 . TRBV12-3/TRBV12-4 TGTGCCAGCAGTTACAGATACCGGGACAACGATCAGCCCCAGCATTTT CASSYRYRDNDQPQHF
TRBD1 TRBJ1-1 . TRBV7-9 TGTGCCAGCAGCACAGAGGCAGGGGGCACTGAAGCTTTCTTT CASSTEAGGTEAFF
. TRBJ2-7 few TRBV4-3 TGCGCCAGCAGCCAAGAAGTTGCTAGTCATTCCTACGAGCAGTACTTC CASSQEVASHSYEQYF
TRBD1 TRBJ1-1 many TRBV4-1 TGCGCCAGCACCCGTACCGGACAGGACCCTGAAGCTTTCTTT CASTRTGQDPEAFF
TRBD2 TRBJ2-4 . TRBV12-3/TRBV12-4 TGTGCCAGCAGTTCCTTAGCGGGGGTGGGCAAAAACATTCAGTACTTC CASSSLAGVGKNIQYF
. TRBJ1-2 . TRBV27 TGTGCCAGCAGTTCACCGGGGGAGGGCTACACCTTC CASSSPGEGYTF
TRBD2 TRBJ2-5 . TRBV4-2 TGTGCCAGCAGCCAAGGGACTAGCGGGGGGGCCGCTGAGACCCAGTACTTC CASSQGTSGGAAETQYF
TRBD1 TRBJ1-5 few TRBV20-1 TGCAGTGCTAGACTCGGACAGGGCGGTCAGCCCCAGCATTTT CSARLGQGGQPQHF
TRBD2 TRBJ2-3 . TRBV3-1 TGTGCCAGCAGCCCCAGACTAGCGGGGCACACAGATACGCAGTATTTT CASSPRLAGHTDTQYF
. TRBJ1-6 . TRBV7-2 TGTGCCAGCAGCTTAGCTGGGAAGGATTCACCCCTCCACTTT CASSLAGKDSPLHF
. TRBJ2-1 . TRBV11-2 TGTGCCAGCAGCCAACACACAGTAAATGAGCAGTTCTTC CASSQHTVNEQFF
. TRBJ2-5 few TRBV24-1 TGTGCCACCAGTGATTACGGGGGACAAGAGACCCAGTACTTC CATSDYGGQETQYF
. TRBJ2-1 few TRBV24-1 TGTGCCACCAGTCGTTTTACGGGAGCGGGTAATGAGCAGTTCTTC CATSRFTGAGNEQFF
TRBD2 TRBJ2-1 few TRBV3-1 TGTGCCAGCAGCCCATACCCTGGGGCGGGAGGGGGAACCTATGAGCAGTTCTTC CASSPYPGAGGGTYEQFF
. TRBJ2-7 . TRBV3-1 TGTGCCAGCAGCCGGGGCTCCGAGCAGTACTTC CASSRGSEQYF
TRBD1 TRBJ1-1 few TRBV5-1 TGCGCCAGCAGCGACGGGACAGGGATGGACACTGAAGCTTTCTTT CASSDGTGMDTEAFF
. TRBJ2-7 . TRBV6-1 TGTGCCAGCAGTCCCGACTGGGACCAAACCTACGAGCAGTACTTC CASSPDWDQTYEQYF
. TRBJ1-2 . TRBV25-1 TGTGCCAGCAGTGTTCTCAAGGGCAGCTACACCTTC CASSVLKGSYTF
. TRBJ2-2 many TRBV19 TGTGCCAGTAGTGATACCAACCACCAGGAGCTGTTTTTT CASSDTNHQELFF
. TRBJ1-2 . TRBV27 TGTGCCAGCAGTTTCCAGGGAGACTATGGCTACACCTTC CASSFQGDYGYTF
TRBD2 TRBJ2-5 few TRBV12-3/TRBV12-4 TGTGCCAGCAGTTTAGCGCCCGGGACTAGCGGGGAAGAGACCCAGTACTTC CASSLAPGTSGEETQYF
TRBD1 TRBJ2-2 few TRBV30 TGTGCCTGGACCGGGACAGGGAACACCGGGGAGCTGTTTTTT CAWTGTGNTGELFF
. TRBJ2-1 . TRBV5-1 TGCGCCAGCAGCTTGGAGCGTGGATTTGAGCAGTTCTTC CASSLERGFEQFF
. TRBJ1-2 . TRBV18 TGTGCCAGCTCACCAAAGCGGGGCGCTGGCTACACCTTC CASSPKRGAGYTF
TRBD1 TRBJ2-7 . TRBV29-1 TGCAGCGTTGAAGCTCCGCCCGGGACAGGGACCTACGAGCAGTACTTC CSVEAPPGTGTYEQYF
TRBD2 TRBJ2-1 . TRBV7-9 TGTGCCACGACCTTCCCAGCGGGGACTATTCTTATGTTCTTC CATTFPAGTILMFF
. TRBJ1-6 . TRBV7-8 TGTGCCAGCAGTTCTGGTGGGTCCGGTTCACCCCTCCACTTT CASSSGGSGSPLHF
. TRBJ2-2 few TRBV27 TGTGCCAGCAGTTGGGCCGGGGAGCTGTTTTTT CASSWAGELFF
TRBD1 TRBJ2-5 . TRBV10-3 TGTGCCATCAGTGCTCGGGACAGAATTGAAGAGACCCAGTACTTC CAISARDRIEETQYF
. TRBJ1-5 few TRBV12-3/TRBV12-4 TGTGCCAGCAGTTTACGGACTCCTCACAATCAGCCCCAGCATTTT CASSLRTPHNQPQHF
. TRBJ1-2 . TRBV3-1 TGTGCCAGCAGCAGCACAGGGCTCCTTGGCTACACCTTC CASSSTGLLGYTF
TRBD2 TRBJ2-3 . TRBV9 TGTGCCAGCAGCGGCACTAGCGGTGACACAGATACGCAGTATTTT CASSGTSGDTDTQYF
TRBD2 TRBJ2-3 . TRBV20-1 TGCAGTGCCGATACACGACTAGCGGGGATGGATACGCAGTATTTT CSADTRLAGMDTQYF
TRBD1 TRBJ2-2 few TRBV7-6 TGTGCCAGCACCTTGGGACAGGGGCACACCGGGGAGCTGTTTTTT CASTLGQGHTGELFF
. TRBJ2-7 . TRBV6-2/TRBV6-3 TGTGCCAGCCGGCGGGCGGCCACCTACGAGCAGTACTTC CASRRAATYEQYF
. TRBJ2-5 few TRBV20-1 TGCAGTGCTAGGAAGCCTGGGGCGGAGGAGACCCAGTACTTC CSARKPGAEETQYF
TRBD1 TRBJ2-7 . TRBV9 TGTGCCAGCAGCGTGGACAGGCTACAGGGCGAGCAGTACTTC CASSVDRLQGEQYF
. TRBJ2-2 . TRBV11-2 TGTGCCAGCAGCTTATGGGACCAGGGGGGCACCGGGGAGCTGTTTTTT CASSLWDQGGTGELFF
. TRBJ1-4 few TRBV5-1 TGCGCCAGCAGCTTGGGACAGGAGAATGAAAAACTGTTTTTT CASSLGQENEKLFF
. TRBJ2-1 . TRBV20-1 TGCAGTGCTAGAGGGACGGGAAGCTCCTACAATGAGCAGTTCTTC CSARGTGSSYNEQFF
TRBD2 TRBJ2-1 . TRBV20-1 TGCAGTGCTAGGTCGGGAGCGGGAGCTGGTGAGCAGTTCTTC CSARSGAGAGEQFF
TRBD1 TRBJ2-2 . TRBV6-5 TGTGCCAGCAGTTACGGGACAGCTCTCACCGGGGAGCTGTTTTTT CASSYGTALTGELFF
TRBD1 TRBJ1-1 . TRBV19 TGTGCCACTAAAAGGACAGGGGGCATGAACACTGAAGCTTTCTTT CATKRTGGMNTEAFF
. TRBJ2-1 . TRBV7-9 TGTGCCAGCAGCTTATCTATCGGGGACAATGAGCAGTTCTTC CASSLSIGDNEQFF
TRBD2 TRBJ2-7 few TRBV5-1 TGCGCCAGCAGCTTGGGAGCGGGAGAAACCCACGAGCAGTACTTC CASSLGAGETHEQYF
TRBD2 TRBJ2-3 few TRBV20-1 TGCAGTGCCCTCCCCGGGCGGGGGGAGAGAACAGATACGCAGTATTTT CSALPGRGERTDTQYF
TRBD2 TRBJ2-1 . TRBV27 TGTGCCAGCAGAATTAGCGGGGGGATCTACAATGAGCAGTTCTTC CASRISGGIYNEQFF
. TRBJ1-5 . TRBV2 TGTGCCAGCAGTGAAGACGGGGGCTTCAATCAGCCCCAGCATTTT CASSEDGGFNQPQHF
TRBD2 TRBJ2-1 . TRBV10-3 TGTGCCATCAGCAAAATAGCGGGGAGTTACAATGAGCAGTTCTTC CAISKIAGSYNEQFF
. TRBJ1-3 few TRBV6-1 TGTGCCAGTTCCCTTGGACACTTCTCTGGAAACACCATATATTTT CASSLGHFSGNTIYF